These T cell receptor beta chains were read from a single sample in a study of CD8+ T cells in alopecia areata. Profiling relied on immunoSEQ multiplex PCR, and the TCRdb table lists in-frame clones only, not all of them. This table holds 150,000 or so clones, 55% found once. Material: CD4+ T cells sorted from blood. These receptors were collected from a human donor in good health. Both conserved end residues are trimmed from each CDR3.

>TRBV7-9|TRBJ2-1
ASSLGQGSDEQF
>TRBV11-2|TRBJ2-1
ASSDPGLRNEQF
>TRBV28|TRBJ2-1
ASPPPGRSGKQF
>TRBV4-1|TRBJ1-2
ASSQARGLGYT
>TRBV5-1|TRBJ1-2
ASSLVGNGYT
>TRBV10-3|TRBJ2-3
AISESTFGWDRAPDTQY
>TRBV28|TRBJ1-2
ASGPYRAYGYT
>TRBV2|TRBJ1-2
ASGAGTGGAGYT
>TRBV9|TRBJ1-1
ASSGGGGSRLTEAF
>TRBV6-1|TRBJ2-2
ASSEGDRDTGELF
>TRBV20-1|TRBJ2-1
SEREGRF
>TRBV28|TRBJ2-5
ASRLPTGGKKTQY
>TRBV25-1|TRBJ1-4
ASRRGFEKLF
>TRBV19|TRBJ2-4
ASSIAVSAGQVAKNIQY
>TRBV2|TRBJ2-7
ASNGVFTYEQY
>TRBV4-1|TRBJ2-6
ASSSRSGANVLT
>TRBV9|TRBJ1-2
ASSVAPNSNYGYT
>TRBV5-6|TRBJ2-1
ASSFKAGLAGRGQF
>TRBV5-4|TRBJ2-3
ASSLDGPYSTDTQY
>TRBV7-2|TRBJ1-2
ASSPQGGGGGYGYT
>TRBV7-9|TRBJ2-7
ASSSGLAGGTYEQY
>TRBV6-6|TRBJ2-2
ASLDRGGTGELF
>TRBV5-4|TRBJ2-7
ASSLPGTSYEQY
>TRBV30|TRBJ2-1
AWESERKQF
>TRBV6-4|TRBJ2-1
ASSDGRLKQF
>TRBV5-4|TRBJ2-7
ASSTPDSYEQY
>TRBV5-6|TRBJ2-2
ASSLPDGRKELF
>TRBV27|TRBJ2-1
ASSFPWGEQF
>TRBV2|TRBJ2-5
ASTEVAGQETQY
>TRBV11-2|TRBJ1-4
ASSSQRGATISEKLF
>TRBV14|TRBJ2-3
ASSQEPLWTGPDTQY
>TRBV29-1|TRBJ1-2
SVEGQGASGYT
>TRBV6-1|TRBJ1-4
ASSEARRRGTNEKLF
>TRBV29-1|TRBJ2-7
SVAAGSYEQY
>TRBV30|TRBJ2-2
AWNRLLTGELF
>TRBV18|TRBJ2-5
ASSPQETQY
>TRBV2|TRBJ1-1
ASSQGGEAF
>TRBV7-9|TRBJ2-1
ASSLEQLGSYNEQF
>TRBV5-1|TRBJ2-7
ASSLGQGSYEQY
>TRBV5-6|TRBJ2-6
ASSPRTGDFSGANVLT
>TRBV27|TRBJ2-6
ASREKFRSGANVLT
>TRBV28|TRBJ1-4
ASTLGTGEKLF
>TRBV11-2|TRBJ1-1
ASRQVVAF
>TRBV29-1|TRBJ1-1
SVPRAGHDTEAF
>TRBV5-6|TRBJ2-5
ASSSKETQY
>TRBV28|TRBJ1-2
ASSNGLQRGYT
>TRBV5-4|TRBJ2-7
ASSSTGPSSYEQY
>TRBV27|TRBJ2-7
ASSLNGDRNYEQY
>TRBV2|TRBJ1-2
ASRAGYT
>TRBV5-4|TRBJ1-1
ASSLRGNTEAF
>TRBV15|TRBJ2-1
ATSSIESFSYNEQF
>TRBV5-4|TRBJ2-7
ASSFGLDLNYEQY
>TRBV5-1|TRBJ2-1
ASSLASGRNEQF
>TRBV5-6|TRBJ2-4
ASSLAIRLAENIQY
>TRBV4-1|TRBJ2-7
ASSQPGTPREQY